What follows are 20 T cell receptor beta chains derived from one specimen sequenced in a study of CD8 T cells in Susac syndrome (dated 2019 in TCRdb). Libraries were built with the immunoSEQ multiplex PCR assay. RNA was extracted using the RNeasy kit, and about 0.5 to 1 ug of the RNA was reverse transcribed with random hexamers. TCRdb reprocessing: public reads trimmed at Q25 with fastp, clones called with MiXCR, in-frame beta chains kept. Each entry is one CDR3 protein sequence, shown with its most common DNA and genes. This sample has roughly 120,000 distinct CDR3 sequences in its table, and 85% to 95% of those were observed once. The ten largest clones take up less than 0.4% of the sample. Sequencing was carried out using CD8+ T cells from PBMCs. The receptors were gathered from a human donor with multiple sclerosis.

This rearrangement joins TRBV5-1 to TRBJ1-2; D remains unclear. Germline CDR1 reads SGHRS; CDR2 reads YFSETQ. The ends were cut back, 4 bases at V and 5 bases at J, with 9 bases in the middle. This CDR3 comprises 12 residues. The CDR3 spells CASSTDEYGYTF. For the CDR3, the DNA is TGCGCCAGCAGCACCGATGAGTATGGCTACACCTTC.

This chain uses TRBV23-1 with TRBJ2-7; no definite D call. TRBV23-1 is filed as an ORF, its function uncertain. This CDR3 contains 15 residues. V lost 7 bases and J lost 4, with 20 bases in between. In DNA, the CDR3 is TGCGCCAGCACCTATAGGGATAAACGGCGATACGAGCAGTACGTC. It encodes CASTYRDKRRYEQYV.

J is TRBJ2-7 and V is TRBV5-1; D is possibly TRBD2 (6 bases). The CDR3 spans 14 residues. The V gene's germline CDR1 is SGHRS and CDR2 YFSETQ. V was pared by 4 bases and J by 2 bases, with 13 bases between. The CDR3 region is CASSGRDFPYEQYF. DNA for the CDR3: TGCGCCAGCAGCGGCCGGGACTTCCCCTACGAGCAGTACTTC.

This chain joins TRBV11-2 and TRBJ2-7; D not certain. The V gene lost 3 bases and the J gene lost 0 bases, with 3 bases spanning the gap. Germline V gives CDR1 SGHAT, CDR2 FQNNGV. The CDR3 loop spans 12 amino acids. CDR3 protein: CASSFGSYEQYV. CDR3 nucleotide sequence: TGTGCCAGCAGCTTCGGCTCCTACGAGCAGTACGTC.

The chain links TRBV30 to TRBJ2-5; D gene ambiguous. V lost 0 bases and J 4 bases, leaving 15 bases between the germline ends. Germline V gives CDR1 GTSNPN, CDR2 SVGIG (reference sequence). The CDR3 consists of 15 residues. The DNA of the CDR3 is TGTGCCTGGAGTGTAACGACCTGGGGTTCAGAGACCCAGTACTTC. This encodes CAWSVTTWGSETQYF.

This clonotype was seen only once. The chain is built from TRBV6-6 and TRBJ1-2; D is unresolved. Looked up from germline, CDR1 is MNHNY and CDR2 is SVGAGI (reference sequence). The length of the CDR3 is 13 residues. V shed 3 bases and J shed 2 bases, with 7 bases lying between them. The CDR3 here is CASSYAPNYGYTF. CDR3 nucleotides: TGTGCCAGCAGTTATGCACCCAACTATGGCTACACCTTC.

The V call is TRBV4-1, the J call TRBJ2-7, with D hard to call. CDR3 length: 15 amino acids. V gave up 0 bases and J gave up 2 bases, with 11 bases separating them. Germline V gene sequence: CDR1 MGHRA, CDR2 YSYEKL. CDR3 region: CASSQDPGGTYEQYF. The CDR3 DNA sequence: TGCGCCAGCAGCCAAGATCCGGGTGGAACCTACGAGCAGTACTTC.

The V and J genes are TRBV5-1 and TRBJ2-1, with a weak D call TRBD2 (5 bases). The V end lost 5 bases, the J end lost 0 bases, and 9 bases lay between the germline ends. The CDR3 totals 14 residues. Germline V gene lookup returns CDR1 SGHRS and CDR2 YFSETQ. The chain's CDR3 is CASRGVGSYNEQFF. In nucleotides, the CDR3 is TGCGCCAGCAGGGGAGTCGGCTCCTACAATGAGCAGTTCTTC. Full variable domain (outside the CDR3, taken from reference TRBV5-1 and TRBJ2-1): KAGVTQTPRYLIKTRGQQVTLSCSPISGHRSVSWYQQTPGQGLQFLFEYFSETQRNKGNFPGRFSGRQFSNSRSEMNVSTLELGDSALYLCASRGVGSYNEQFFGPGTRLTVL.

The chain has TRBV5-6 and TRBJ1-1; the D is unclear. Per germline, CDR1 SGHDT and CDR2 YYEEEE. The CDR3 length is 15 residues. Trimming pared 2 bases from V and 0 bases from J, leaving 11 bases between. This CDR3 reads CASSFSGLLNTEAFF. The CDR3, as DNA: TGTGCCAGCAGCTTTTCCGGACTGCTGAACACTGAAGCTTTCTTT.

The V gene is TRBV6-1, the J gene TRBJ2-2; weak D call: TRBD1 (5 bases). Germline CDR1 is MNHNS and CDR2 is SASEGT. Between the trimmed V and J ends, which lost 5 bases and 7 bases, there was a span of 11 bases. The CDR3 extends over 13 amino acids. CDR3 loop: CASSPRVDGELFF. The CDR3 coding sequence is TGTGCCAGCAGTCCCAGGGTGGACGGGGAGCTGTTTTTT.

This sequence joins TRBV7-8 and TRBJ1-2; D is ambiguous. There are 19 residues in the CDR3. V lost 5 bases, J lost 0 bases, and 25 bases lay in between. Germline CDR1 SGHVS, CDR2 FQNEAQ. CDR3 bases: TGTGCCAGCAGCCATTTCCGGCAGGCCAAGGATCGAGCTAACTATGGCTACACCTTC. It is translated as CASSHFRQAKDRANYGYTF.

V is TRBV20-1 and J is TRBJ2-5; no definite D call. Trimming pared 4 bases from V and 7 bases from J, leaving 10 bases between. The CDR3 is made up of 11 amino acids. In germline, CDR1 is DFQATT, CDR2 SNEGSKA (reference sequence). CDR3 region: CSATEEGTQYF. The CDR3 nucleotides read TGCAGTGCTACTGAAGAAGGGACCCAGTACTTC.

This chain uses TRBV13 with TRBJ1-2; 7 bases are shared with TRBD1. Trimming cost V 2 bases and J 1 base; bases outside gene matches: 7. The CDR3 contains 16 residues. Germline V CDR1 and CDR2: PRHDT, FYEKMQ (reference sequence). The CDR3 protein is CASSLSVRDSNYGYTF. The CDR3 DNA follows: TGTGCCAGCAGCTTATCAGTAAGGGACAGTAACTATGGCTACACCTTC.

The rearrangement joins TRBV12-3 or TRBV12-4 to TRBJ2-1; 11 bases fit TRBD2. This CDR3 is 16 amino acids long. Trimming took 7 bases from V and 5 from J; bases not matched to a gene: 10. The CDR3 region is CASNPRLAGPHNEQFF. As DNA, the CDR3 is TGTGCCAGCAATCCTCGACTAGCGGGGCCACACAATGAGCAGTTCTTC.

This chain connects TRBV7-2 to TRBJ1-2, with no clear D. Trimming pared 7 bases from V and 4 bases from J, leaving 7 bases between. Germline V lookup: CDR1 SGHTA, CDR2 FQGNSA. This CDR3 spans 11 amino acids. DNA for the CDR3: TGTGCCAGCACCGCCTCCTATGGCTACACCTTC. Translation: CASTASYGYTF.

CDR3 in amino acids: CASRGGTSETNTGELFF. The CDR3 nucleotides read TGTGCCAGCAGAGGGGGGACTAGCGAGACGAACACCGGGGAGCTGTTTTTT. This chain links TRBV9 with TRBJ2-2, with 10 bases matching TRBD2. The J segment lost 0 bases and the V segment lost 5 bases, leaving 7 bases of the junction unmatched. This CDR3 spans 17 amino acids. CDR1 and CDR2 from the germline V gene are SGDLS and YYNGEE.

This sequence joins TRBV27 and TRBJ2-3; 12 nucleotides line up with TRBD2. The germline V gene has CDR1 MNHEY and CDR2 SMNVEV (reference sequence). V shed 8 bases and J 1 base; nucleotides not matched to a gene: 16. The CDR3 runs to 19 residues. CDR3 loop: CASVRLAGAAVGGTDTQYF. DNA of the CDR3: TGTGCCAGCGTGAGACTAGCGGGGGCGGCCGTGGGTGGCACAGATACGCAGTATTTT.

The V gene is TRBV27, the J gene TRBJ1-4, with D possibly matching TRBD1 (5 bases). The germline V gene encodes CDR1 MNHEY and CDR2 SMNVEV (reference sequence). V was shortened by 5 bases and J by 0 bases, with 10 bases between the two germline ends. CDR3 size: 15 residues. This CDR3 reads CASSPRTSTNEKLFF. DNA for the CDR3: TGTGCCAGCAGTCCCCGGACATCAACTAATGAAAAACTGTTTTTT.

The V and J genes are TRBV18 and TRBJ2-5; TRBD2 matches 8 bases. CDR1 and CDR2 (germline): KGHSH, LQKENI. This CDR3 region has 16 residues. Germline trimming cut 0 bases from V and 1 base from J; bases unmatched to any gene: 4. The CDR3 DNA sequence: TGTGCCAGCTCACCACCGGGCGGGAGGTCCCAAGAGACCCAGTACTTC. Translation gives CASSPPGGRSQETQYF.

This clonotype was counted between two and nine times. Germline is not matched at one junction end, which may reflect a read error. The chain employs TRBV12-3 or TRBV12-4 and TRBJ1-6, with D perhaps TRBD1 (6 bases). This CDR3 has 13 residues. This CDR3 reads CASSLGGGSPLHF. The CDR3 coding sequence is TGTGCCAGCAGTTTAGGTGGGGGCTCACCCCTCCATTTT.